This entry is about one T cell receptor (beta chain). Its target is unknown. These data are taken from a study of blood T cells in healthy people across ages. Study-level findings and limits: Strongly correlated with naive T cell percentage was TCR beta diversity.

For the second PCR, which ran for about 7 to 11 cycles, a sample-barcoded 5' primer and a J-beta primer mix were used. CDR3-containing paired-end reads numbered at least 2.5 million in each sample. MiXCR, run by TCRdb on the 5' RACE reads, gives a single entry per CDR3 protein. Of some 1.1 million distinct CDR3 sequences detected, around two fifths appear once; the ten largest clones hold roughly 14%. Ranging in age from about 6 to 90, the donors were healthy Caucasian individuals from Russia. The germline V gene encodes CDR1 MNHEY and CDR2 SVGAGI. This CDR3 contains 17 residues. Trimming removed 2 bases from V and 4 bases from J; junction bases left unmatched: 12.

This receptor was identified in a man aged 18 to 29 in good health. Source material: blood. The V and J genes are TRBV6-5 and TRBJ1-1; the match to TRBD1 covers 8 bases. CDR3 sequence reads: CASSYQGAGGVSTEAFF. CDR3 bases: TGTGCCAGCAGTTACCAGGGGGCTGGTGGGGTGAGCACTGAAGCTTTCTTT.